This T cell receptor (beta chain) was captured by sequencing in a study of blood T cells in healthy people across ages. Study background: About one barcoded beta molecule per two T cells was the capture yield of template switching. General observations from the study: Across the age range, TCR beta diversity per million T cells fell in a roughly linear way.

Then a second PCR, running roughly 6 to 12 cycles, was carried out with a sample-barcoded 5' primer and a J-beta primer mix. TCRdb itself ran the 5' RACE reads through MiXCR, one entry per CDR3 protein. Among more than 800,000 distinct CDR3 sequences, 45% were seen once, and the ten largest hold 18%. Details on this clonotype: What it binds is not known. Germline and junction disagree at one end, which may indicate a read error.

Looked up from germline, CDR1 is SGHAT and CDR2 is FQNNGV. The CDR3 contains 17 residues. Each sample yielded at least 6.5 million isolated PBMCs. This receptor was taken from a woman aged 55-75 years in good health. The sample consisted of blood. V and J are TRBV11-2 and TRBJ2-3; 9 bases match TRBD2. The CDR3 reads CASNLDRAGGPPDTQYF. The CDR3 DNA is TGTGCCAGCAACTTAGATAGGGCGGGAGGGCCCCCAGATACGCAGTATTTT.